Sequencing of this T cell receptor (beta chain) was carried out in a study of T cell responses to AZD1222 COVID-19 vaccine. On this clone itself: The antigen is not known.

Germline V gene lookup returns CDR1 SGHKS and CDR2 YYEKEE (reference sequence). Trimming took off 3 bases at V and 0 bases at J, with 6 bases between the two ends. CDR3 length: 14 amino acids. TCRdb's table, derived via immunoSEQ multiplex PCR, lists solely in-frame clones and lacks some. This sample yields fewer than 90,000 clones, of which 85% to 95% are seen a single time; more than 9% belongs to the top ten. The study, taken as a whole, reports: Only a handful of AZD1222 recipients, several in all, had baseline seropositivity. In the spike-specific TCR repertoire, nearly half reportedly target unmutated variant regions.

Sequences were derived from peripheral blood, sampled 28 days after the second AZD1222 dose. The J gene is TRBJ1-4, the V gene TRBV5-5; tentative D call: TRBD1 (5 bases). The TCR sequence derives from an adult who received the AZD1222 COVID-19 vaccine. CDR3 sequence: CASSSTATNEKLFF. The CDR3 DNA is TGTGCCAGCAGCTCGACAGCAACTAATGAAAAACTGTTTTTT.